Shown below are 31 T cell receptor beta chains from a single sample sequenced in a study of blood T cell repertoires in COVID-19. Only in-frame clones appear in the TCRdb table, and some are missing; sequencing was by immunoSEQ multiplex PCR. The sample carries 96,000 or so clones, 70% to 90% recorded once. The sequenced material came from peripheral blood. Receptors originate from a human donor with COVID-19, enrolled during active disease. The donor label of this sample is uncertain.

The CDR3 loop is CASSPITGGTEAFF. For the CDR3, the DNA is TGTGCCAGCAGCCCGATTACAGGGGGCACTGAAGCTTTCTTT. The V call is TRBV3-1 (or the pseudogene TRBV3-2), the J call TRBJ1-1; 8 bases are shared with TRBD1. Germline lookup yields CDR1 LGHDT and CDR2 YNNKEL (reference sequence). The CDR3 loop spans 14 amino acids. V gave up 4 bases and J gave up 4 bases; unmatched junction bases: 5.

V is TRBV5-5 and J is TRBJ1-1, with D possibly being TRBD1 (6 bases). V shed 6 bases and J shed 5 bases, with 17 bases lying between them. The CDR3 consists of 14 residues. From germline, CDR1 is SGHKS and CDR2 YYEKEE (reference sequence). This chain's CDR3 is CASTTGQPFTEAFF. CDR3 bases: TGTGCCAGCACCACCGGACAGCCCTTTACTGAAGCTTTCTTT.

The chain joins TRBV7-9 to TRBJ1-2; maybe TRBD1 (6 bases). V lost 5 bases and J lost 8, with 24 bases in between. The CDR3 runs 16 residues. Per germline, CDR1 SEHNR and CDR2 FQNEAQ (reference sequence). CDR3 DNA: TGTGCCAGCAGCCGCGACAGGATAAGTAGACAGGAGGGCTACACCTTC. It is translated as CASSRDRISRQEGYTF.

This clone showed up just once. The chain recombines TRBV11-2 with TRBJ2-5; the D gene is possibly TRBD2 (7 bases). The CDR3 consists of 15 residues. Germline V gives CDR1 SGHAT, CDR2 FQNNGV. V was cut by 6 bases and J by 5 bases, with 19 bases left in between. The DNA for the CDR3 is TGTGCCAGCAGTCGCATGGGGGGGCTGCGGGAGACCCAGTACTTC. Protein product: CASSRMGGLRETQYF.

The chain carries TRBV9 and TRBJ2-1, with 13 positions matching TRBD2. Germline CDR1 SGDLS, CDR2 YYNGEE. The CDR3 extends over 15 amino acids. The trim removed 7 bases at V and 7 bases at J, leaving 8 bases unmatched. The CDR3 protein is CASGKLAGGLNEQFF. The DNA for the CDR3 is TGTGCCAGCGGAAAACTAGCGGGGGGGCTTAATGAGCAGTTCTTC.

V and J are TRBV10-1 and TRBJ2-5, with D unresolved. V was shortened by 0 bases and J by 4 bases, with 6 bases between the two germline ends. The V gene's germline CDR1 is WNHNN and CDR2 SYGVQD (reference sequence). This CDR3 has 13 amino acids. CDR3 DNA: TGCGCCAGCAGTGAGTCGACAACAGAGACCCAGTACTTC. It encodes CASSESTTETQYF.

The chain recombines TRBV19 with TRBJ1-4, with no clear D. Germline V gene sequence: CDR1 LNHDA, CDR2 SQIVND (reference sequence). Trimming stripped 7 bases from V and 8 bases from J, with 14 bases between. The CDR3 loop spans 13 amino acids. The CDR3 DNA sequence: TGTGCCAGTAATCTTGCCACGGGAGAAAAACTGTTTTTT. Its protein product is CASNLATGEKLFF.

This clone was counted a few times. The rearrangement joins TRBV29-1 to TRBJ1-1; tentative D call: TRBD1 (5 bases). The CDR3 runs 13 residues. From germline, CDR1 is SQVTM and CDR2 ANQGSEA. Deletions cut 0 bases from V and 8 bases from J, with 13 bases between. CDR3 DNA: TGCAGCGTTGAAGAGGGGCGGAGACCCGAAGCTTTCTTT. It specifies CSVEEGRRPEAFF.

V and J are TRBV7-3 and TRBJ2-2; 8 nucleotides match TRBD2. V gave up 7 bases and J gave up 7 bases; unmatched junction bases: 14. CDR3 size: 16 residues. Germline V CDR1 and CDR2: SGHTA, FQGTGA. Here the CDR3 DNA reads TGTGCCAGCAACCCTTCCAGCGGGGGTCTAGGCGGGGAGCTGTTTTTT. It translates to CASNPSSGGLGGELFF.

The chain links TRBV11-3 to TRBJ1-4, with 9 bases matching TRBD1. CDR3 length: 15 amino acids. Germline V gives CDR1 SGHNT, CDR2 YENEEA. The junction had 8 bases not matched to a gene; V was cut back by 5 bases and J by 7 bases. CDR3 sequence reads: CASSLRTGVSEKLFF. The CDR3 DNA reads TGTGCCAGCAGCCTGAGGACAGGGGTTAGTGAAAAACTGTTTTTT. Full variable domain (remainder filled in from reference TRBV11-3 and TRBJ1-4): EAGVVQSPRYKIIEKKQPVAFWCNPISGHNTLYWYLQNLGQGPELLIRYENEEAVDDSQLPKDRFSAERLKGVDSTLKIQPAELGDSAVYLCASSLRTGVSEKLFFGSGTQLSVL.

The CDR3 nucleotides are TGCGCCAGCAGTTCCGGGACTAGCGTGTCCAATGAGCAGTTCTTC. This sequence encodes CASSSGTSVSNEQFF. V is TRBV5-1 and J is TRBJ2-1; 10 positions agree with TRBD2. J was trimmed by 6 bases and V by 5 bases; bases with no gene match: 8. The CDR3 consists of 15 residues. Germline CDR1 is SGHRS and CDR2 is YFSETQ.

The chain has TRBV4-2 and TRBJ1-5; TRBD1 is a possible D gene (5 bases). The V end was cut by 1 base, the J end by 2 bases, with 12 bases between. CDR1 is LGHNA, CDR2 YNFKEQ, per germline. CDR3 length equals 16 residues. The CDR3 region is CASSQVRGAGNQPQHF. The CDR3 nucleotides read TGTGCCAGCAGCCAAGTAAGGGGCGCGGGCAATCAGCCCCAGCATTTT.

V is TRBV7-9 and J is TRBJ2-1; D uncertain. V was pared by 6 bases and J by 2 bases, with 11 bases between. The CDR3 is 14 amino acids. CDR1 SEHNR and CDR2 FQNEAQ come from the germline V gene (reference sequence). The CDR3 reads CASRPSDPYNEQFF. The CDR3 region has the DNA TGTGCCAGCAGGCCGTCAGATCCCTACAATGAGCAGTTCTTC.

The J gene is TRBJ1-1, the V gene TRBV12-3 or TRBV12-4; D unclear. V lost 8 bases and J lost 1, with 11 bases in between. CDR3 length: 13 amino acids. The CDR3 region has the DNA TGTGCCAGCCATGGACTTACGAACACTGAAGCTTTCTTT. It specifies CASHGLTNTEAFF.

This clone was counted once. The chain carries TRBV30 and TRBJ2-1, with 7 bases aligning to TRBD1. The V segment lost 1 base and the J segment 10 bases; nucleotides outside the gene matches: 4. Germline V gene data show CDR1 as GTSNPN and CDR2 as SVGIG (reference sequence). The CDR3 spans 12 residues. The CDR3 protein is CAWSEGAYEQFF. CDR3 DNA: TGTGCCTGGAGTGAGGGGGCCTACGAGCAGTTCTTC. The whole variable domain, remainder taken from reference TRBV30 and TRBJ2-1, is SQTIHQWPATLVQPVGSPLSLECTVEGTSNPNLYWYRQAAGRGLQLLFYSVGIGQISSEVPQNLSASRPQDRQFILSSKKLLLSDSGFYLCAWSEGAYEQFFGPGTRLTVL.

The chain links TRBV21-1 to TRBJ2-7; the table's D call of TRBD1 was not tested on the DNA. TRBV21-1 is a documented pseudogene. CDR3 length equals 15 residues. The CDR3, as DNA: TGTGCCAGCAGCAAAGGCAGGGGGTGTCCCTACGAGCAGTACTTC. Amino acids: CASSKGRGCPYEQYF.

CDR3 sequence (DNA): TGTGCTAGTGGTTTGGTAATGGGACAGGGGAACTCCTACGAGCAGTACTTC. It codes for CASGLVMGQGNSYEQYF. This chain connects TRBV12-5 to TRBJ2-7; TRBD1 matches at 10 bases. The CDR3 has 17 amino acids. V lost 0 bases and J lost 0; bases outside the gene matches: 5. CDR1 is LGHNT and CDR2 is FRNRAP in the germline V gene. Supplemented by reference TRBV12-5 and TRBJ2-7, the full variable domain reads DARVTQTPRHKVTEMGQEVTMRCQPILGHNTVFWYRQTMMQGLELLAYFRNRAPLDDSGMPKDRFSAEMPDATLATLKIQPSEPRDSAVYFCASGLVMGQGNSYEQYFGPGTRLTVT.

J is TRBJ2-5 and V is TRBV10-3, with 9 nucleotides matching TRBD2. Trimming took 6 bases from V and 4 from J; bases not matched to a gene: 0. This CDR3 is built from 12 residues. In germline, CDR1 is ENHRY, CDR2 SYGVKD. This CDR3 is CAIRTSGETQYF. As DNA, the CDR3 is TGTGCCATCAGGACTAGCGGAGAGACCCAGTACTTC.

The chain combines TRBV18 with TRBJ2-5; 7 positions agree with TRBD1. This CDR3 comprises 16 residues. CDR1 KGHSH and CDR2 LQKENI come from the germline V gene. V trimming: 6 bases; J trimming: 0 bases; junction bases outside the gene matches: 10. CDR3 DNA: TGTGCCAGCTCTCCCTTAGGACAGGAGTACCAAGAGACCCAGTACTTC. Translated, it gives CASSPLGQEYQETQYF.

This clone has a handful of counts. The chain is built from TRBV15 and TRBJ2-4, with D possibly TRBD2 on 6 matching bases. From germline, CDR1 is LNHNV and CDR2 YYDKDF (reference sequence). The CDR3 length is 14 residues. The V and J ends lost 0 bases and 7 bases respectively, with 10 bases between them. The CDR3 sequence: CATSRDRERNIQYF. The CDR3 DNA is TGTGCCACCAGCAGAGATCGGGAGAGGAACATTCAGTACTTC.

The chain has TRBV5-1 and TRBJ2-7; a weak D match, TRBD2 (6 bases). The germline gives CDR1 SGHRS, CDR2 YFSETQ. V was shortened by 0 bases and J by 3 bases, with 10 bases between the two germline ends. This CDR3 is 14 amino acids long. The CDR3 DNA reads TGCGCCAGCAGCTTGGTCGGGACTCGCTACGAGCAGTACTTC. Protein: CASSLVGTRYEQYF.

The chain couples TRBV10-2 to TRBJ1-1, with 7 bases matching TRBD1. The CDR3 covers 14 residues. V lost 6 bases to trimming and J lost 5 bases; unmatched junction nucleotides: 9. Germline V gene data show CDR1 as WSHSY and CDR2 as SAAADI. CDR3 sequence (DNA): TGCGCCAGCAGGGCCACAGGGGCCGAGACTGAAGCTTTCTTT. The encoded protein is CASRATGAETEAFF.

CDR3 bases: TGCGCCAGCAGCTTGGCAGGGGCCCCCTACGAGCAGTACTTC. The encoded protein is CASSLAGAPYEQYF. The V call is TRBV5-1, the J call TRBJ2-7; tentatively, D is TRBD1 (6 bases). The CDR3 contains 14 residues. V was pared by 0 bases and J by 2 bases, with 9 bases between. Germline assignment: CDR1 SGHRS and CDR2 YFSETQ.

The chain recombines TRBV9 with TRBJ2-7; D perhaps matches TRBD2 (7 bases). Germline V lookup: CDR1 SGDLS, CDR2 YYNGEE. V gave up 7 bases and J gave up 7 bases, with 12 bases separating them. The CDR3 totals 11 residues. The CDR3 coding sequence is TGTGCCAGCGGGGGGGCCGGGGAGCAGTACTTC. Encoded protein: CASGGAGEQYF. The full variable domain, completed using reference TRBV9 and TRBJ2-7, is DSGVTQTPKHLITATGQRVTLRCSPRSGDLSVYWYQQSLDQGLQFLIQYYNGEERAKGNILERFSAQQFPDLHSELNLSSLELGDSALYFCASGGAGEQYFGPGTRLTVT.

This CDR3 reads CASSSGGGPHRYNEQFF. The DNA of the CDR3 is TGTGCCAGCAGCTCAGGAGGCGGACCTCACCGCTACAATGAGCAGTTCTTC. The chain joins TRBV7-3 to TRBJ2-1, with a weak D call TRBD2 (5 bases). CDR3 size: 17 residues. V was cut by 4 bases and J by 3 bases, with 19 bases left in between. In germline, CDR1 is SGHTA, CDR2 FQGTGA.

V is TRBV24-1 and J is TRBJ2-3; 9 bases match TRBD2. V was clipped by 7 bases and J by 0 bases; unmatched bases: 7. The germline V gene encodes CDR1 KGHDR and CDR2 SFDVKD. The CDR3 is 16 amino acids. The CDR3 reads CATRGVAGDSTDTQYF. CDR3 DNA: TGTGCCACCAGGGGAGTAGCGGGGGATAGCACAGATACGCAGTATTTT.

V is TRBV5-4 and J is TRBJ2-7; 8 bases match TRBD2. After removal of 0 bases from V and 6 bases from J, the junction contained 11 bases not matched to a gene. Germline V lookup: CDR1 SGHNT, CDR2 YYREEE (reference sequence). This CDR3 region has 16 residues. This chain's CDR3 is CASSLDPGTSIGEQYF. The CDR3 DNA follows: TGTGCCAGCAGCTTGGACCCGGGGACTAGTATTGGCGAGCAGTACTTC.

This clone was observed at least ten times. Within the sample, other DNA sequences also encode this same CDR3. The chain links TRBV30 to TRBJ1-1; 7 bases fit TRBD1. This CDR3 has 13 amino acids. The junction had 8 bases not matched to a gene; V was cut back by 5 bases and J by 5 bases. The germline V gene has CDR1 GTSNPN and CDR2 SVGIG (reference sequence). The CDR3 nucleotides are TGTGCCTGGGCAGGGGGGCTAGGGACTGAAGCTTTCTTT. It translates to CAWAGGLGTEAFF.

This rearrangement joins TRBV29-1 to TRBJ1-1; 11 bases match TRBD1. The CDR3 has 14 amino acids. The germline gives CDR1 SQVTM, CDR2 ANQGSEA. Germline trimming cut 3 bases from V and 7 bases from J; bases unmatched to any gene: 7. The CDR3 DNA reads TGCAGCGTTGAGGTGGGACAGGGGGTCGGTGAAGCTTTCTTT. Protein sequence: CSVEVGQGVGEAFF.

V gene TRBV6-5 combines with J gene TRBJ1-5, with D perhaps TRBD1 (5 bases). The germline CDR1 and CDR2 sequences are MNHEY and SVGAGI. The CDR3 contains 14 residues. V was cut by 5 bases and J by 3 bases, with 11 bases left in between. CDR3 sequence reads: CASSPTDTNQPQHF. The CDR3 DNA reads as TGTGCCAGCAGTCCCACGGACACCAATCAGCCCCAGCATTTT.

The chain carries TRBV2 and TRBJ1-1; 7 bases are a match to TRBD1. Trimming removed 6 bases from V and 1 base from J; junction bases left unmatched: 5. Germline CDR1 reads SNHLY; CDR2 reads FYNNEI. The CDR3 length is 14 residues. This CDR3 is CASSDRAGNTEAFF. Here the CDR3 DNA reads TGTGCCAGCAGCGACAGGGCGGGGAACACTGAAGCTTTCTTT.